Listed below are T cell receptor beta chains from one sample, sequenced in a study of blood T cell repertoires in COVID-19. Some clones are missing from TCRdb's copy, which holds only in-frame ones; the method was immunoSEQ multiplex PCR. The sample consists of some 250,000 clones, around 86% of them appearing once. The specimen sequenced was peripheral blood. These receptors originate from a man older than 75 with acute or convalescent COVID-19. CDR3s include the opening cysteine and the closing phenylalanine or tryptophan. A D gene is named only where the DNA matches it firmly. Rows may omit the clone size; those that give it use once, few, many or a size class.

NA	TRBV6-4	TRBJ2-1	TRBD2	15	TGTGCCAGCAGTGACTGGGGGGGCTCCTACAATGAGCAGTTCTTC	CASSDWGGSYNEQFF
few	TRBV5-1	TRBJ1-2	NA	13	TGCGCCAGCAGCTTGGCGAGGGCAGATGGCTACACCTTC	CASSLARADGYTF
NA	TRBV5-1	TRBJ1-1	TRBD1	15	TGCGCCAGCAGCTACTACAGGGGGCAGGGTACTGAAGCTTTCTTT	CASSYYRGQGTEAFF
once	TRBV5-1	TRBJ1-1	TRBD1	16	TGCGCCAGCAGCTGGGGCGACAGGGCTAGGACCACTGAAGCTTTCTTT	CASSWGDRARTTEAFF
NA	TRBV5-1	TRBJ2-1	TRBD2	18	TGCGCCAGCAGCCCTTGGACTAGCGGGAGAGCGGAATACAATGAGCAGTTCTTC	CASSPWTSGRAEYNEQFF
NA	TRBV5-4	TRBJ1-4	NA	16	TGTGCCAGCAGCTTGCGGGGAGGGGGAATGGTTGAAAAACTGTTTTTT	CASSLRGGGMVEKLFF
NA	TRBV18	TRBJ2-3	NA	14	TGTGCCAGCTCCGCGGCAAGCAGCACAGATACGCAGTATTTT	CASSAASSTDTQYF
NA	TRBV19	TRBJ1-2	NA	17	TGTGCCAGTAGTGCCGGGGAGGGTAGGGTAGTCCGGAGCGGCTACACCTTC	CASSAGEGRVVRSGYTF
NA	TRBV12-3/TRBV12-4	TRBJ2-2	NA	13	TGTGCCAGCGGCCACACGAACACCGGGGAGCTGTTTTTT	CASGHTNTGELFF
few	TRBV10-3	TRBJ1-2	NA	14	TGTGCCATCAGTGATCCCCCAGGGTCCTATGGCTACACCTTC	CAISDPPGSYGYTF
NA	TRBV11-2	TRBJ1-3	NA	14	TGTGCCAGCAGCCGGGAGTACTCTGGAAACACCATATATTTT	CASSREYSGNTIYF
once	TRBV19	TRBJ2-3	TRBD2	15	TGTGCCAGTAGTCTCGGACTAGCGGCCATTGATACGCAGTATTTT	CASSLGLAAIDTQYF
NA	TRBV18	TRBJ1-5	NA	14	TGTGCCAGCTCACCACCAGCTAGCAATCAGCCCCAGCATTTT	CASSPPASNQPQHF
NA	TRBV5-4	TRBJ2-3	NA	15	TGTGCCAGCAGCTTGGCAGGGGGGCGGACAGATACGCAGTATTTT	CASSLAGGRTDTQYF
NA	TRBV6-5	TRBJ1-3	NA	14	TGTGCCAGCAGTCCTGAGACAGGTAGAAACACCATATATTTT	CASSPETGRNTIYF
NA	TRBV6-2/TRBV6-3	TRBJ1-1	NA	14	TGTGCCAGCAGCTCCCCGGGGGATAGCACTGAAGCTTTCTTT	CASSSPGDSTEAFF
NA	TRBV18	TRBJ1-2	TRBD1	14	TGTGCCAGCTCAGATACGACAGGGATGGATGGCTACACCTTC	CASSDTTGMDGYTF
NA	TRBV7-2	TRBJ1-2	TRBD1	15	TGTGCCAGCAGCTTAGGGGCAGGGGGCATGTATGGCTACACCTTC	CASSLGAGGMYGYTF
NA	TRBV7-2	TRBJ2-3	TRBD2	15	TGTGCCAGCAGCCCGGGACTAGCGAGGTCAGATACGCAGTATTTT	CASSPGLARSDTQYF
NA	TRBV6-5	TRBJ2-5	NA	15	TGTGCCAGCAGTCCCGCCCCCCGGGGTGGGGAGACCCAGTACTTC	CASSPAPRGGETQYF
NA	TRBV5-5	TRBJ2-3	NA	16	TGTGCCAGCAGCTTGGACGGCAGGGGAGGGACAGATACGCAGTATTTT	CASSLDGRGGTDTQYF
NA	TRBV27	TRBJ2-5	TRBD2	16	TGTGCCAGCAGTTTAGCGAGCGGGGGGGCTCCAGAGACCCAGTACTTC	CASSLASGGAPETQYF